This TCR beta chain was recovered during a study of early T cells in non-severe SARS-CoV-2 infection. Study-level information: RNA in bulk from unsorted whole blood was sequenced, and chains were unpaired.

CDR1 is SEHNR, CDR2 FQNEAQ, per germline (reference sequence). Trimming stripped 3 bases from V and 3 bases from J, with 15 bases between. This CDR3 spans 15 amino acids. This clonotype turned up a few times. Its specificity is unknown. Attached unique molecular identifiers marked individual cDNA molecules. Via MiXCR, TCRdb re-called the 5' RACE reads, giving one row per CDR3 protein. This table has 55,000 to 80,000 distinct CDR3 sequences, 8% to 9% appearing once. Study findings and constraints: The VDJdb matching leaned toward anti-spike CD8 responses and overlooked private and CD4 specificities.

The material was whole blood, obtained at baseline. The rearrangement joins TRBV7-9 to TRBJ2-7, with D uncertain. The TCR was taken from an adult who was a healthcare worker with PCR-confirmed SARS-CoV-2 infection or an uninfected control (not recorded which). CDR3 in DNA: TGTGCCAGCAGCTTCATATCGGGCCGTTTCTACGAGCAGTACTTC. This codes for CASSFISGRFYEQYF.